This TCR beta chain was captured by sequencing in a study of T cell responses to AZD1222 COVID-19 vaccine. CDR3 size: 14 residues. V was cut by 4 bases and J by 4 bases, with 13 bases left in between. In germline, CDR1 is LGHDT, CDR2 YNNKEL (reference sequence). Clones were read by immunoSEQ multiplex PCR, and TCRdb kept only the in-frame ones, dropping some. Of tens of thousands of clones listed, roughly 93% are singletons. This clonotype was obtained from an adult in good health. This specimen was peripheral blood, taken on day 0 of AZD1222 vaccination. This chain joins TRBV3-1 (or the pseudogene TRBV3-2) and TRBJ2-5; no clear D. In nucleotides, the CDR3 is TGTGCCAGCAGCCTCGCCGTTGGGTTAGAGACCCAGTACTTC. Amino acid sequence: CASSLAVGLETQYF.